A single sample is the source of the 17 T cell receptor beta chains below, sequenced in a study of blood T cells in healthy people across ages. For the second PCR, which ran for roughly 7 to 11 cycles, a sample-barcoded 5' primer and a J-beta primer mix were used. Each CDR3 protein is one row after TCRdb ran MiXCR on the 5' RACE reads. The repertoire has 800,000 to 1,300,000 distinct CDR3 sequences, around 25% of them found once; the top ten carry approximately 0.7%. The sample was also reused in another study, on T cells of mothers and their children.

Sequences were obtained from blood. The receptors were sampled from a girl aged 2 to 9 in good health.

The chain combines TRBV6-1 with TRBJ2-2, with D possibly being TRBD1 (5 bases). The CDR3 is 16 amino acids. Per the germline V gene, CDR1 is MNHNS and CDR2 is SASEGT. Trimming stripped 7 bases from V and 5 bases from J, with 20 bases between. CDR3 coding DNA: TGTGCCAGCACAAAGGGGCCACTCCCCTCAACCGGGGAGCTGTTTTTT. Encoded protein: CASTKGPLPSTGELFF.

This chain joins TRBV29-1 and TRBJ1-1, with unresolved D. Germline V gene lookup returns CDR1 SQVTM and CDR2 ANQGSEA. The CDR3 loop spans 11 amino acids. The CDR3 protein is CNVEVNTEAFF. DNA of the CDR3: TGCAACGTGGAGGTGAACACTGAAGCTTTCTTT.

This clonotype appeared a few times. The J gene is TRBJ1-6, the V gene TRBV6-6; TRBD1 aligns across 9 bases. Per the germline V gene, CDR1 is MNHNY and CDR2 is SVGAGI (reference sequence). J was trimmed by 9 bases and V by 5 bases; bases with no gene match: 5. The CDR3 totals 14 residues. In nucleotides, the CDR3 is TGTGCCAGCAGTATGGACAGGGGTACTTCACCCCTCCACTTT. It specifies CASSMDRGTSPLHF.

This clonotype was counted between two and nine times. CDR3 sequence reads: CASSPGQGSGAFF. DNA for the CDR3: TGTGCCAGCAGCCCGGGACAGGGCTCCGGAGCTTTCTTT. The rearrangement links TRBV7-9 to TRBJ1-1, with 9 bases aligning to TRBD1. The V gene's germline CDR1 is SEHNR and CDR2 FQNEAQ (reference sequence). The trim removed 5 bases at V and 10 bases at J, leaving 8 bases unmatched. The CDR3 has 13 amino acids. Variable domain in full (rest from reference TRBV7-9 and TRBJ1-1): DTGVSQNPRHKITKRGQNVTFRCDPISEHNRLYWYRQTLGQGPEFLTYFQNEAQLEKSRLLSDRFSAERPKGSFSTLEIQRTEQGDSAMYLCASSPGQGSGAFFGQGTRLTVV.

This clonotype was found a few times. V is TRBV27 and J is TRBJ2-1, with D possibly matching TRBD1 (5 bases). The CDR3 sequence is 12 residues long. In germline, CDR1 is MNHEY, CDR2 SMNVEV (reference sequence). The V end was cut by 2 bases, the J end by 8 bases, with 7 bases between. This CDR3 is CASSLQGYEQFF. CDR3 nucleotide sequence: TGTGCCAGCAGTTTACAGGGCTATGAGCAGTTCTTC.

This clonotype was counted only a few times. CDR3 sequence: CSARDQGRGNEKLFF. Written as DNA, the CDR3 is TGCAGTGCTAGAGATCAGGGCAGGGGAAATGAAAAACTGTTTTTT. V usage is TRBV20-1 and J usage is TRBJ1-4; TRBD1 might be the D (6 bases). There are 15 residues in the CDR3. Germline-derived CDR1 and CDR2 are DFQATT and SNEGSKA (reference sequence). The V and J ends lost 0 bases and 5 bases respectively, with 13 bases between them.

CDR3 loop: CASSPGGNQETQYF. The CDR3, as DNA: TGTGCCAGCAGCCCCGGGGGGAACCAAGAGACCCAGTACTTC. This sequence joins TRBV11-2 and TRBJ2-5; TRBD2 matches 7 bases. The V gene's germline CDR1 is SGHAT and CDR2 FQNNGV. The CDR3 runs 14 residues. V shed 5 bases and J 0 bases; nucleotides not matched to a gene: 3.

The CDR3 region has the DNA TGTGCCAGCAGCCAAGTTCCGAACACTGAAGCTTTCTTT. Translated: CASSQVPNTEAFF. This rearrangement joins TRBV14 to TRBJ1-1, with D unresolved. The CDR3 totals 13 residues. Germline lookup yields CDR1 SGHDN and CDR2 FVKESK. The V gene lost 1 base and the J gene lost 1 base, with 4 bases spanning the gap.

This clonotype was counted only a few times. J is TRBJ2-5 and V is TRBV20-1; D is ambiguous. Germline-derived CDR1 and CDR2 are DFQATT and SNEGSKA (reference sequence). CDR3 length: 11 amino acids. The V end was cut by 7 bases, the J end by 3 bases, with 9 bases between. CDR3 sequence reads: CSVGSKETQYF. CDR3 DNA sequence: TGCAGTGTAGGGTCTAAAGAGACCCAGTACTTC.

A note on this clonotype: Relative to the germline gene, one junction end is altered; a read error may explain this. V and J are TRBV3-1 and TRBJ2-1; no definite D call. The CDR3 consists of 11 residues. Germline V lookup: CDR1 LGHDT, CDR2 YNNKEL (reference sequence). CDR3: CASSQVEAEYF. CDR3 DNA: TGTGCCAGCAGCCAAGTCGAGGCGGAGTACTTC.

This chain uses TRBV7-9 with TRBJ1-1; possibly TRBD1 for D (6 bases). The CDR3 loop spans 15 amino acids. Germline loops: CDR1 SEHNR, CDR2 FQNEAQ (reference sequence). V shed 5 bases and J shed 2 bases, with 15 bases lying between them. CDR3 region: CASSVHGGPNTEAFF. The DNA of the CDR3 is TGTGCCAGCAGCGTCCACGGGGGGCCTAACACTGAAGCTTTCTTT.

This clonotype has a handful of counts. V usage is TRBV29-1 and J usage is TRBJ1-2; possibly TRBD1 for D (6 bases). The CDR3 extends over 11 amino acids. The germline gives CDR1 SQVTM, CDR2 ANQGSEA. V lost 6 bases and J 4 bases, leaving 9 bases between the germline ends. Written as DNA, the CDR3 is TGCAGCGTACCAGGGGCCTATGGCTACACCTTC. Protein sequence: CSVPGAYGYTF.

This clonotype was recorded a few times. The chain links TRBV11-2 to TRBJ2-1, with D possibly matching TRBD2 (5 bases). Judging by the DNA end, TRBJ2-5 fits better; the J call may be wrong. Germline lookup yields CDR1 SGHAT and CDR2 FQNNGV. The CDR3 has 16 amino acids. The CDR3 bases are TGTGCCAGCAGCTTATTCGGGGTGTCATGGGAAGAGACCCAGTACTTC. This encodes CASSLFGVSWEETQYF.

This clonotype was detected a few times. The chain recombines TRBV29-1 with TRBJ1-2; 11 bases are shared with TRBD1. The CDR3 contains 13 residues. The V gene end was trimmed by 4 bases and the J gene end by 8 bases; junction bases not matched to a gene: 6. Germline lookup yields CDR1 SQVTM and CDR2 ANQGSEA. The CDR3 DNA reads as TGCAGCGTTGGTCCGGACAGGGGGCCGGGCTACACCTTC. Protein: CSVGPDRGPGYTF.

V and J are TRBV7-9 and TRBJ2-5; 11 bases line up with TRBD2. V lost 6 bases and J lost 1; bases outside the gene matches: 7. Germline-derived CDR1 and CDR2 are SEHNR and FQNEAQ (reference sequence). The length of the CDR3 is 16 residues. In DNA form, the CDR3 reads TGTGCCAGCAGAGCCGGGACTAGCGGCCTCCAAGAGACCCAGTACTTC. This encodes CASRAGTSGLQETQYF.

This clonotype was seen at least ten times. The V and J genes are TRBV2 and TRBJ2-7; TRBD1 is a possible D gene (6 bases). Trimming removed 3 bases from V and 6 bases from J, with 6 bases in between. The germline gives CDR1 SNHLY, CDR2 FYNNEI. The CDR3 runs to 11 residues. The CDR3 is CASSDRGEQYF. The CDR3 DNA sequence: TGTGCCAGCAGTGACAGGGGCGAGCAGTACTTC.

The V call is TRBV7-8, the J call TRBJ2-5; D perhaps matches TRBD2 (5 bases). Germline assignment: CDR1 SGHVS and CDR2 FQNEAQ. The CDR3 has 14 residues. Trimming stripped 5 bases from V and 11 bases from J, with 21 bases between. CDR3 DNA: TGTGCCAGCAGCCCTGCGAATCTCTGGTGGGAGCAGTACTTC. It encodes CASSPANLWWEQYF.